This entry lists 23 T cell receptor beta chains sequenced from one sample in a study of OX40 agonist ivuxolimab in advanced cancers. The table came from immunoSEQ multiplex PCR; TCRdb's copy has only in-frame clones and leaves some out. The profile shows tens of thousands of clones, roughly 88% of them singletons. The sample in question was CD4+ or CD8+ T cells sorted from blood, obtained in a trial of the OX40 agonist ivuxolimab. Receptors originate from an adult with an advanced solid tumor such as melanoma, head and neck, liver or kidney cancer.

This rearrangement joins TRBV27 to TRBJ2-7; no clear D. Trimming left V 3 bases short and J 3 bases short, with 15 bases between. The CDR3 covers 15 residues. Germline loops: CDR1 MNHEY, CDR2 SMNVEV (reference sequence). The CDR3: CASSLLSGGYYEQYF. CDR3 coding DNA: TGTGCCAGCAGTTTGTTGTCTGGCGGTTACTACGAGCAGTACTTC.

This chain connects TRBV10-3 to TRBJ2-5, with TRBD2 matching over 8 bases. The CDR3 has 13 residues. CDR1 and CDR2 from the germline V gene are ENHRY and SYGVKD. V dropped 8 bases and J dropped 5; count of bases not matched to a gene: 7. The CDR3 coding sequence is TGTGCCATCTCCGCGGGGGGCGGGGAGACCCAGTACTTC. This encodes CAISAGGGETQYF.

This chain joins TRBV7-2 and TRBJ2-7; no clear D gene. Trimming removed 5 bases from V and 3 bases from J, with 14 bases in between. The CDR3 runs to 14 residues. Germline V gene sequence: CDR1 SGHTA, CDR2 FQGNSA. CDR3 region: CASSRNRASYEQYF. The CDR3 DNA follows: TGTGCCAGCAGCCGTAACCGGGCCAGCTACGAGCAGTACTTC.

The J gene is TRBJ2-5, the V gene TRBV6-4; the match to TRBD2 covers 7 bases. Germline V gives CDR1 MRHNA, CDR2 SNTAGT. The J segment lost 7 bases and the V segment lost 3 bases, leaving 5 bases of the junction unmatched. The CDR3 is made up of 13 amino acids. The CDR3 DNA follows: TGTGCCAGCAGTGAAGAGCGGGGTACGACCCAGTACTTC. Protein: CASSEERGTTQYF.

This clone has only one observation. The V gene is TRBV5-8, the J gene TRBJ1-2; 9 bases map to TRBD1. The CDR3 extends over 16 amino acids. Per the germline V gene, CDR1 is SGHTS and CDR2 is YDEGEE. Losses at the gene ends were 2 bases for V and 5 bases for J; bases not matched to a gene: 10. The CDR3 nucleotides read TGTGCCAGCAGCTTAACCGGGACAGGGCCCCATTATGGCTACACCTTC. This gives the protein CASSLTGTGPHYGYTF.

As concerns this clone: The sample has other DNA sequences that encode this CDR3 too. The rearrangement links TRBV20-1 to TRBJ2-5; D unclear. CDR3 length equals 11 residues. Germline V CDR1 and CDR2: DFQATT, SNEGSKA (reference sequence). V was cut by 1 base and J by 5 bases, with 5 bases left in between. The CDR3 is CSARGGETQYF. CDR3 coding DNA: TGCAGTGCTAGAGGTGGGGAGACCCAGTACTTC.

The table lists this clone with a few counts. The V call is TRBV4-1, the J call TRBJ1-2; 9 nucleotides align to TRBD1. Germline trimming cut 4 bases from V and 3 bases from J; bases unmatched to any gene: 6. The CDR3 is made up of 15 amino acids. In germline, CDR1 is MGHRA, CDR2 YSYEKL. CDR3: CASSRLDRGDYGYTF. For the CDR3, the DNA is TGCGCCAGCAGCCGACTTGACAGGGGGGACTATGGCTACACCTTC.

The rearrangement links TRBV27 to TRBJ1-2; 7 nucleotides align to TRBD1. The junction had 14 bases not matched to a gene; V was cut back by 6 bases and J by 1 base. This CDR3 is 17 amino acids long. Germline V gene sequence: CDR1 MNHEY, CDR2 SMNVEV (reference sequence). CDR3 DNA sequence: TGTGCCAGCAGATTCCTGACCACAGGGGACCTTAACTATGGCTACACCTTC. This translates into CASRFLTTGDLNYGYTF.

The chain uses TRBV9 and TRBJ2-2; TRBD1 matches 7 bases. This CDR3 is 15 amino acids long. V was pared by 4 bases and J by 2 bases, with 5 bases of the junction left unmatched. Germline values: CDR1 SGDLS, CDR2 YYNGEE. The CDR3 bases are TGTGCCAGCAGCCCCCGGACAGGAAACACCGGGGAGCTGTTTTTT. Its protein is CASSPRTGNTGELFF.

This sequence joins TRBV9 and TRBJ2-1; D not certain. Looked up from germline, CDR1 is SGDLS and CDR2 is YYNGEE. The CDR3 has 14 amino acids. The ends were cut back, 4 bases at V and 1 base at J, with 9 bases in the middle. CDR3 sequence reads: CASSLSVSYNEQFF. CDR3 in DNA: TGTGCCAGCAGCCTGAGTGTTTCCTACAATGAGCAGTTCTTC.

This chain links TRBV7-8 with TRBJ2-2, with 8 bases matching TRBD2. This CDR3 is 16 amino acids long. After removal of 5 bases from V and 0 bases from J, the junction contained 5 bases not matched to a gene. Germline V gene sequence: CDR1 SGHVS, CDR2 FQNEAQ. CDR3 DNA: TGTGCCAGCAGCCCGGGAGGGTTCGCGAACACCGGGGAGCTGTTTTTT. Translation gives CASSPGGFANTGELFF.

The V gene is TRBV18, the J gene TRBJ1-1; D gene uncertain. Trimming took 0 bases from V and 1 from J, leaving 6 bases between them. CDR1 is KGHSH, CDR2 LQKENI, per germline. The CDR3 runs to 14 residues. The CDR3 protein is CASSPPQGNTEAFF. The CDR3 bases are TGTGCCAGCTCACCACCGCAAGGGAACACTGAAGCTTTCTTT.

This chain joins TRBV6-5 and TRBJ1-1, with D possibly matching TRBD1 (5 bases). V dropped 5 bases and J dropped 1 base, with 14 bases sitting between them. This CDR3 contains 15 residues. Germline assignment: CDR1 MNHEY and CDR2 SVGAGI. The CDR3 spells CASSKQVGGNTEAFF. The CDR3 nucleotides read TGTGCCAGCAGTAAACAGGTTGGGGGGAACACTGAAGCTTTCTTT.

V is TRBV15 and J is TRBJ2-1; 7 bases match TRBD2. V was clipped by 1 base and J by 6 bases; unmatched bases: 6. This CDR3 has 15 amino acids. Per the germline V gene, CDR1 is LNHNV and CDR2 is YYDKDF (reference sequence). The CDR3 loop is CATSRVGGGSNEQFF. Written as DNA, the CDR3 is TGTGCCACCAGCAGAGTTGGGGGAGGGAGCAATGAGCAGTTCTTC.

V gene TRBV11-3 combines with J gene TRBJ2-3; no firm D call. Per the germline V gene, CDR1 is SGHNT and CDR2 is YENEEA. V dropped 5 bases and J dropped 6 bases, with 15 bases sitting between them. The CDR3 consists of 14 residues. The CDR3 nucleotides are TGTGCCAGCAGCCCTGGAGACACACTTGATACGCAGTATTTT. This translates into CASSPGDTLDTQYF.

This clone was seen only a few times. The rearrangement links TRBV7-9 to TRBJ2-5; TRBD2 agrees at 8 bases. The germline V gene encodes CDR1 SEHNR and CDR2 FQNEAQ (reference sequence). This CDR3 spans 16 amino acids. The junction had 16 bases not matched to a gene; V was cut back by 6 bases and J by 7 bases. For the CDR3, the DNA is TGTGCCAGCAGTTCTAAAGCGGGGGCCCTGGGTAGGACCCAGTACTTC. It codes for CASSSKAGALGRTQYF.

This chain joins TRBV11-3 and TRBJ2-3; D unresolved. This CDR3 has 16 residues. Germline-derived CDR1 and CDR2 are SGHNT and YENEEA. V gave up 5 bases and J gave up 2 bases, with 17 bases separating them. Here the CDR3 reads CASSPYTGDDTDTQYF. The CDR3 DNA is TGTGCCAGCAGCCCGTACACGGGCGACGACACAGATACGCAGTATTTT.

The chain recombines TRBV14 with TRBJ1-1; D is ambiguous. Trimming cost V 3 bases and J 1 base, with 9 bases left between them. The CDR3 is 14 residues long. Germline-derived CDR1 and CDR2 are SGHDN and FVKESK. CDR3 nucleotide sequence: TGTGCCAGCAGCCAGGTAAAATCGAACACTGAAGCTTTCTTT. Protein sequence: CASSQVKSNTEAFF.

The rearrangement links TRBV2 to TRBJ2-1, with D possibly being TRBD1 (6 bases). The V end lost 6 bases, the J end lost 8 bases, and 11 bases lay between the germline ends. CDR1 SNHLY and CDR2 FYNNEI come from the germline V gene. CDR3 size: 12 residues. The CDR3 loop is CASSPQGYEQFF. CDR3 DNA sequence: TGTGCCAGCAGCCCACAGGGATATGAGCAGTTCTTC.

CDR3 amino acids: CASSIKQGAPHGYTF. CDR3 nucleotides: TGTGCCAGTAGTATAAAACAGGGGGCTCCCCATGGCTACACCTTC. The V and J genes are TRBV19 and TRBJ1-2, with 9 positions matching TRBD1. Germline V gene data show CDR1 as LNHDA and CDR2 as SQIVND (reference sequence). The CDR3 totals 15 residues. V lost 2 bases and J lost 6; bases outside the gene matches: 7.

The V gene is TRBV19, the J gene TRBJ1-4; possibly TRBD1 for D (5 bases). Trimming pared 6 bases from V and 8 bases from J, leaving 13 bases between. The CDR3 has 13 amino acids. Germline CDR1 is LNHDA and CDR2 is SQIVND (reference sequence). Here the CDR3 DNA reads TGTGCCAGTAGATCCGGGACCTACGAAAAACTGTTTTTT. It encodes CASRSGTYEKLFF.

This chain links TRBV10-3 with TRBJ2-7; no clear D. Trimming took 7 bases from V and 4 from J, leaving 5 bases between them. The CDR3 is made up of 10 amino acids. Germline-derived CDR1 and CDR2 are ENHRY and SYGVKD. The CDR3: CAITPYEQYF. CDR3 nucleotides: TGTGCCATCACCCCATACGAGCAGTACTTC.

The chain uses TRBV5-1 and TRBJ2-1; weak D call: TRBD1 (6 bases). CDR3 length: 15 residues. Trimming shortened V by 0 bases and J by 3 bases, and 10 bases separated the two germline ends. Germline CDR1 and CDR2: SGHRS and YFSETQ. CDR3 nucleotides: TGCGCCAGCAGCTTGGTAGGGGGTTACTACAATGAGCAGTTCTTC. This sequence encodes CASSLVGGYYNEQFF.